A single T cell receptor (beta chain) is shown here with its context. The target antigen is unknown. J lost 0 bases, V lost 6 bases, and 12 bases had no gene match. Per the germline V gene, CDR1 is SGHNT and CDR2 is YYREEE (reference sequence). This CDR3 comprises 18 residues. This record comes from a study of cytomegalovirus exposure and HLA in healthy donors. Study results and caveats: A later analysis revealed that TCR association rates differed between HLA loci, peaking at DRB1 and bottoming out at HLA-C.

13 Jbeta primers and 60 Vbeta primers were used for the PCR. Assay used: immunoSEQ multiplex PCR; TCRdb lists only in-frame clones, some missing. The table for this sample gives 38,000 or so clones. Input material: PBMCs. The receptor was isolated from a man aged 30-40 years in good health and CMV-seronegative. The chain links TRBV5-4 to TRBJ2-6, with TRBD2 matching 7 bases. CDR3 sequence: CASTTNGGGPSGANVLTF. CDR3 sequence (DNA): TGTGCCAGCACCACTAACGGGGGAGGGCCCTCTGGGGCCAACGTCCTGACTTTC.